This entry lists 27 T cell receptor beta chains sequenced from one sample in a study of OX40 agonist ivuxolimab in advanced cancers. TCRdb keeps only in-frame clones here, not all; method: immunoSEQ multiplex PCR. The sample has around 58,000 clones; 90% to 95% are singletons. This material consisted of CD4+ or CD8+ T cells sorted from blood, taken in a trial of the OX40 agonist ivuxolimab. Receptor source: an adult with an advanced solid tumor such as melanoma, head and neck, liver or kidney cancer.

The chain couples TRBV18 to TRBJ2-7; TRBD1 is a possible D gene (6 bases). The CDR3 is 14 amino acids. The V and J ends lost 6 bases and 1 base respectively, with 13 bases between them. CDR1 is KGHSH, CDR2 LQKENI, per germline. CDR3 amino acids: CASSPPTGSYEQYF. The CDR3 DNA reads TGTGCCAGCTCTCCCCCGACAGGTTCCTACGAGCAGTACTTC.

This chain joins TRBV6-1 and TRBJ1-1, with D possibly matching TRBD1 (6 bases). Germline CDR1 is MNHNS and CDR2 is SASEGT. The CDR3 covers 12 residues. V was cut by 10 bases and J by 7 bases, with 16 bases left in between. CDR3 residues: CAITGTSFEAFF. The CDR3 DNA sequence: TGTGCCATCACCGGGACAAGTTTTGAAGCTTTCTTT.

This clone showed up many times. This chain links TRBV6-5 with TRBJ2-7; D gene uncertain. This CDR3 region has 15 residues. Trimming shortened V by 0 bases and J by 5 bases, and 14 bases separated the two germline ends. Germline CDR1 is MNHEY and CDR2 is SVGAGI. The chain's CDR3 is CASSYSGQGIDEQYF. The CDR3 DNA reads as TGTGCCAGCAGTTACTCGGGCCAAGGGATCGACGAGCAGTACTTC.

The chain joins TRBV5-8 to TRBJ1-4; 8 bases map to TRBD1. The CDR3 totals 14 residues. The J segment lost 10 bases and the V segment lost 2 bases, leaving 7 bases of the junction unmatched. The germline V gene encodes CDR1 SGHTS and CDR2 YDEGEE. CDR3 amino acids: CASSFQGAGGKLFF. For the CDR3, the DNA is TGTGCCAGCAGCTTCCAGGGGGCGGGTGGAAAACTGTTTTTT.

The chain recombines TRBV7-9 with TRBJ2-7, with D hard to call. V lost 3 bases and J lost 3, with 9 bases in between. From germline, CDR1 is SEHNR and CDR2 FQNEAQ (reference sequence). The CDR3 length is 13 residues. The CDR3 loop reads CASSFLGSYEQYF. The CDR3 DNA reads as TGTGCCAGCAGCTTTCTTGGCAGCTACGAGCAGTACTTC.

The V gene is TRBV19, the J gene TRBJ2-1; D not resolved. The CDR3 contains 11 residues. V gave up 5 bases and J gave up 5 bases, with 4 bases separating them. The germline gives CDR1 LNHDA, CDR2 SQIVND (reference sequence). The CDR3 is CASSVDNEQFF. The CDR3 DNA reads TGTGCCAGTAGTGTTGACAATGAGCAGTTCTTC.

The CDR3 DNA sequence: TGTGCCAGCAGCGGGACAGGGGCGAACACTGAAGCTTTCTTT. As protein: CASSGTGANTEAFF. The rearrangement links TRBV9 to TRBJ1-1; 9 bases agree with TRBD1. Germline CDR1 SGDLS, CDR2 YYNGEE. The CDR3 has 14 amino acids. J was trimmed by 1 base and V by 3 bases; bases with no gene match: 1.

The CDR3 sequence is CASSFYGLAAEQYF. CDR3 nucleotides: TGTGCCAGCAGCTTTTACGGACTAGCGGCCGAGCAGTACTTC. The gene calls are TRBV5-6 and TRBJ2-7; TRBD2 agrees at 10 bases. With 2 bases clipped from V and 6 bases from J, the junction kept 5 bases outside the gene matches. The CDR3 extends over 14 amino acids. Per germline, CDR1 SGHDT and CDR2 YYEEEE.

This chain links TRBV5-6 with TRBJ2-7; TRBD1 or TRBD2 may be the D gene (5 bases each). Deletions cut 4 bases from V and 4 bases from J, with 12 bases between. The germline V gene encodes CDR1 SGHDT and CDR2 YYEEEE. CDR3 length equals 13 residues. CDR3 sequence reads: CASSPGTAYEQYF. In DNA form, the CDR3 reads TGTGCCAGCAGCCCAGGGACGGCTTACGAGCAGTACTTC.

V is TRBV7-2 and J is TRBJ2-3; tentatively, D is TRBD1 (6 bases). The CDR3 totals 14 residues. Germline assignment: CDR1 SGHTA and CDR2 FQGNSA. Trimming pared 1 base from V and 1 base from J, leaving 6 bases between. CDR3 DNA: TGTGCCAGCAGCTTAGGACAGGGCACAGATACGCAGTATTTT. This gives the protein CASSLGQGTDTQYF.

The chain recombines TRBV28 with TRBJ2-3; D is perhaps TRBD2 (5 bases). Germline V gene lookup returns CDR1 MDHEN and CDR2 SYDVKM. The length of the CDR3 is 17 residues. V was shortened by 2 bases and J by 2 bases, with 17 bases between the two germline ends. In DNA, the CDR3 is TGTGCCAGCAGTTTAAATTGGATGGTAGCGTACACAGATACGCAGTATTTT. Protein: CASSLNWMVAYTDTQYF.

The chain couples TRBV7-3 to TRBJ2-1, with 10 bases matching TRBD2. Germline values: CDR1 SGHTA, CDR2 FQGTGA. The V segment lost 5 bases and the J segment 5 bases; nucleotides outside the gene matches: 3. This CDR3 comprises 14 residues. CDR3 nucleotide sequence: TGTGCCAGCAGCGCAGCGGGAGGGAACAATGAGCAGTTCTTC. Translation: CASSAAGGNNEQFF.

This chain joins TRBV9 and TRBJ2-3; TRBD1 matches 9 bases. V gave up 2 bases and J gave up 0 bases; unmatched junction bases: 10. CDR1 and CDR2 from the germline V gene are SGDLS and YYNGEE. CDR3 size: 18 residues. The CDR3 DNA reads as TGTGCCAGCAGCGTGAGCCCGGGACAGGGCATCAGCACAGATACGCAGTATTTT. It yields the protein CASSVSPGQGISTDTQYF.

CDR3 region: CAISENRERGEKLFF. CDR3 nucleotides: TGTGCCATCAGTGAAAACCGGGAGAGAGGAGAAAAACTGTTTTTT. The rearrangement joins TRBV10-3 to TRBJ1-4; no definite D call. Germline V gives CDR1 ENHRY, CDR2 SYGVKD. Deletions cut 3 bases from V and 8 bases from J, with 16 bases between. The CDR3 runs to 15 residues.

The chain couples TRBV7-9 to TRBJ2-7; D might be TRBD2 (5 bases). The CDR3 spans 12 residues. V lost 0 bases, J lost 6 bases, and 6 bases lay in between. Germline CDR1 and CDR2: SEHNR and FQNEAQ (reference sequence). CDR3 in amino acids: CASSLAGAEQYF. CDR3 nucleotides: TGTGCCAGCAGCTTAGCGGGAGCCGAGCAGTACTTC.

The chain's CDR3 is CASRGSGGPYNEQFF. For the CDR3, the DNA is TGTGCCAGCAGAGGGTCGGGAGGACCCTACAATGAGCAGTTCTTC. The chain links TRBV2 to TRBJ2-1; the match to TRBD2 covers 7 bases. The J segment lost 2 bases and the V segment lost 6 bases, leaving 7 bases of the junction unmatched. This CDR3 comprises 15 residues. Germline loops: CDR1 SNHLY, CDR2 FYNNEI.

The V and J genes are TRBV7-9 and TRBJ1-3, with unresolved D. Trimming shortened V by 4 bases and J by 5 bases, and 9 bases separated the two germline ends. The CDR3 totals 13 residues. Per germline, CDR1 SEHNR and CDR2 FQNEAQ (reference sequence). The CDR3 reads CASSSWDRNTIYF. In DNA form, the CDR3 reads TGTGCCAGCAGCTCATGGGATAGAAACACCATATATTTT.

The chain is built from TRBV30 and TRBJ2-1; D not resolved. The CDR3 consists of 15 residues. The V end lost 1 base, the J end lost 0 bases, and 10 bases lay between the germline ends. Germline V gene sequence: CDR1 GTSNPN, CDR2 SVGIG (reference sequence). The CDR3 bases are TGTGCCTGGAGTGATAGCCGCTACTCCTACAATGAGCAGTTCTTC. Translating it yields CAWSDSRYSYNEQFF.

V is TRBV2 and J is TRBJ1-1; no clear D gene. The CDR3 is 11 amino acids. Germline lookup yields CDR1 SNHLY and CDR2 FYNNEI. V was trimmed by 9 bases and J by 5 bases, leaving 10 bases between them. The CDR3 loop is CARLHGTEAFF. In DNA form, the CDR3 reads TGTGCCAGACTTCACGGAACTGAAGCTTTCTTT.

The V gene is TRBV5-6, the J gene TRBJ2-3, with D perhaps matching TRBD1 (6 bases). CDR1 and CDR2 (germline): SGHDT, YYEEEE. The CDR3 is 15 amino acids. Trimming took 4 bases from V and 4 from J, leaving 16 bases between them. The CDR3 DNA reads TGTGCCAGCAGCCAGAATTGGGGGCGCCCAGATACGCAGTATTTT. Translated, it gives CASSQNWGRPDTQYF.

This chain uses TRBV30 with TRBJ2-1; 8 nucleotides agree with TRBD2. CDR3 length: 16 amino acids. The junction had 14 bases not matched to a gene; V was cut back by 1 base and J by 9 bases. Germline V gene sequence: CDR1 GTSNPN, CDR2 SVGIG (reference sequence). The CDR3: CAWSGKTERERSEQFF. As DNA, the CDR3 is TGTGCCTGGAGTGGAAAGACGGAGCGGGAGAGGAGTGAGCAGTTCTTC.

The chain is built from TRBV5-6 and TRBJ1-1; TRBD1 matches 7 bases. Germline V gene sequence: CDR1 SGHDT, CDR2 YYEEEE. Trimming took 3 bases from V and 0 from J; bases not matched to a gene: 5. The CDR3 runs 15 residues. The CDR3 DNA follows: TGTGCCAGCAGCTGGGGGACAGTTATGAACACTGAAGCTTTCTTT. Its translation: CASSWGTVMNTEAFF.

This clone was counted a few times. The chain uses TRBV6-6 and TRBJ1-1; D call uncertain. Germline loops: CDR1 MNHNY, CDR2 SVGAGI (reference sequence). Deletions cut 1 base from V and 1 base from J, with 10 bases between. This CDR3 has 15 residues. The CDR3 region has the DNA TGTGCCAGCAGTTACTTCTCAGCAACGAACACTGAAGCTTTCTTT. It encodes CASSYFSATNTEAFF.

This sequence joins TRBV9 and TRBJ1-5; possibly TRBD1 for D (6 bases). CDR3 size: 15 residues. Trimming cost V 0 bases and J 6 bases, with 13 bases left between them. Germline V gene lookup returns CDR1 SGDLS and CDR2 YYNGEE. The CDR3 coding sequence is TGTGCCAGCAGCGTAGGGGGGGCGTCTGGTCAGCCCCAGCATTTT. The encoded protein is CASSVGGASGQPQHF.

The chain uses TRBV28 and TRBJ2-7; D might be TRBD2 (5 bases). CDR1 and CDR2 (germline): MDHEN, SYDVKM. V lost 4 bases and J 3 bases, leaving 13 bases between the germline ends. The CDR3 extends over 14 amino acids. The CDR3 sequence: CASSSTGEDYEQYF. CDR3 coding DNA: TGTGCCAGCAGTTCTACCGGGGAAGACTACGAGCAGTACTTC.

The J gene is TRBJ1-2, the V gene TRBV6-1; D gene unclear. There are 13 residues in the CDR3. CDR1 is MNHNS and CDR2 is SASEGT in the germline V gene. The V and J ends lost 3 bases and 5 bases respectively, with 10 bases between them. CDR3 region: CASSEWQEYGYTF. Here the CDR3 DNA reads TGTGCCAGCAGTGAGTGGCAGGAGTATGGCTACACCTTC.

This clone was detected once. This chain connects TRBV4-1 to TRBJ2-7; 13 bases fit TRBD2. Losses at the gene ends were 1 base for V and 6 bases for J; bases not matched to a gene: 0. Germline CDR1 reads MGHRA; CDR2 reads YSYEKL. CDR3 size: 14 residues. CDR3 sequence reads: CASSQGLAGGEQYF. The DNA of the CDR3 is TGCGCCAGCAGCCAAGGACTAGCGGGAGGCGAGCAGTACTTC.